The next 10 T cell receptor beta chains were all read from a single sample in a study of radiotherapy plus CTLA-4 blockade in lung cancer. Clones were read by immunoSEQ multiplex PCR, and TCRdb kept only the in-frame ones, dropping some. The data hold 20,000 to 30,000 clones, with around 71% observed a single time. The specimen was peripheral blood, collected from a patient treated with radiotherapy plus ipilimumab. These receptors were taken from a human donor with non-small cell lung cancer whose response to radiotherapy plus ipilimumab could not be evaluated.

This clone has just a few counts. The chain links TRBV18 to TRBJ1-1; 8 bases are a match to TRBD1. The CDR3 is 15 amino acids. The germline CDR1 and CDR2 sequences are KGHSH and LQKENI. V shed 2 bases and J 4 bases; nucleotides not matched to a gene: 6. The CDR3 nucleotides are TGTGCCAGCTCACCAGTCTCAGGGGGCGGCACTGAAGCTTTCTTT. Translation gives CASSPVSGGGTEAFF.

This clone appeared a few times. This chain joins TRBV7-9 and TRBJ1-2, with 7 bases fitting TRBD1. After removal of 5 bases from V and 3 bases from J, the junction contained 6 bases not matched to a gene. The length of the CDR3 is 14 residues. The germline CDR1 and CDR2 sequences are SEHNR and FQNEAQ (reference sequence). In nucleotides, the CDR3 is TGTGCCAGCAGCCCTCGGGACAGAGACTATGGCTACACCTTC. It codes for CASSPRDRDYGYTF.

V is TRBV29-1 and J is TRBJ1-2; weak D call: TRBD1 (6 bases). This CDR3 region has 13 residues. Between the trimmed V and J ends, which lost 3 bases and 8 bases, there was a span of 16 bases. Germline V gives CDR1 SQVTM, CDR2 ANQGSEA. CDR3 DNA sequence: TGCAGCGTTGAGTCAGGGGTGCTAGACGGCTACACCTTC. This codes for CSVESGVLDGYTF.

The V and J genes are TRBV15 and TRBJ2-5; 10 positions agree with TRBD2. Germline loops: CDR1 LNHNV, CDR2 YYDKDF (reference sequence). The trim removed 1 base at V and 1 base at J, leaving 0 bases unmatched. The CDR3 has 15 residues. CDR3 in DNA: TGTGCCACCAGCAGAGGACTAGCGGGCCAAGAGACCCAGTACTTC. Translated: CATSRGLAGQETQYF.

The chain is built from TRBV6-5 and TRBJ2-3; 7 nucleotides agree with TRBD1. Germline assignment: CDR1 MNHEY and CDR2 SVGAGI. The CDR3 contains 12 residues. Trimming removed 5 bases from V and 8 bases from J; junction bases left unmatched: 4. The CDR3 coding sequence is TGTGCCAGCAGTACACAGGGGATTACGCAGTATTTT. It codes for CASSTQGITQYF.

The chain has TRBV9 and TRBJ2-7; D not certain. The V and J ends lost 1 base and 1 base respectively, with 9 bases between them. The CDR3 length is 14 residues. Germline V gene data show CDR1 as SGDLS and CDR2 as YYNGEE. The CDR3 region has the DNA TGTGCCAGCAGCGTAACAGACGAATCCTACGAGCAGTACTTC. Protein product: CASSVTDESYEQYF. Full variable domain (missing parts from reference TRBV9 and TRBJ2-7): DSGVTQTPKHLITATGQRVTLRCSPRSGDLSVYWYQQSLDQGLQFLIQYYNGEERAKGNILERFSAQQFPDLHSELNLSSLELGDSALYFCASSVTDESYEQYFGPGTRLTVT.

This chain connects TRBV7-9 to TRBJ2-5; no firm D call. The CDR3 consists of 12 residues. V was pared by 5 bases and J by 5 bases, with 9 bases between. CDR1 is SEHNR and CDR2 is FQNEAQ in the germline V gene (reference sequence). CDR3 region: CASSREVETQYF. The CDR3 nucleotides read TGTGCCAGCAGCCGAGAAGTGGAGACCCAGTACTTC.

The genes are TRBV18 and TRBJ2-3, with TRBD1 matching over 7 bases. This CDR3 is 16 amino acids long. Germline V gene lookup returns CDR1 KGHSH and CDR2 LQKENI. Losses at the gene ends were 3 bases for V and 0 bases for J; bases not matched to a gene: 6. This chain's CDR3 is CASSPPRTGSTDTQYF. CDR3 in DNA: TGTGCCAGCTCACCCCCTAGGACAGGAAGCACAGATACGCAGTATTTT.

The chain employs TRBV5-1 and TRBJ1-2, with TRBD1 as a possible D gene (6 bases). Germline-derived CDR1 and CDR2 are SGHRS and YFSETQ. The CDR3 contains 12 residues. The V gene lost 2 bases and the J gene lost 6 bases, with 8 bases spanning the gap. The CDR3 loop reads CASSFAGDGYTF. The CDR3 DNA reads as TGCGCCAGCAGCTTTGCAGGGGATGGCTACACCTTC.

The rearrangement links TRBV28 to TRBJ2-1, with 10 positions matching TRBD2. Trimming at V came to 3 bases and at J to 7 bases, leaving 6 bases not matched to a gene. The CDR3 contains 15 residues. Germline lookup yields CDR1 MDHEN and CDR2 SYDVKM. The CDR3 here is CASSFTLAGANEQFF. CDR3 bases: TGTGCCAGCAGTTTCACCCTAGCGGGAGCAAATGAGCAGTTCTTC.